These 30 T cell receptor beta chains originate from one sample sequenced in a study of CD8 T cells in ankylosing spondylitis. Whole-study findings and limits: A TCR beta motif of roughly eight highly homologous variants appeared characteristic of ankylosing spondylitis blood.

TCRdb recomputed calls from the 5' RACE reads with MiXCR, one row per CDR3 protein. The sample gives under 850,000 distinct CDR3 sequences, around a fifth of which show up once; under 20% is in the top ten. Their recognized antigens are unknown. Sample: blood, either unsorted or a sorted T cell fraction (not recorded which). The receptors shown here come from a male donor with ankylosing spondylitis.

The genes are TRBV24-1 and TRBJ2-7, with no clear D. Germline CDR1 reads KGHDR; CDR2 reads SFDVKD. This CDR3 has 13 residues. V was pared by 5 bases and J by 1 base, with 8 bases between. CDR3 residues: CATSGAGSYEQYF. For the CDR3, the DNA is TGTGCCACCAGTGGGGCAGGATCCTACGAGCAGTACTTC.

The sample holds a few counts of this clonotype. The V gene is TRBV6-5, the J gene TRBJ1-2; D unclear. CDR1 is MNHEY and CDR2 is SVGAGI in the germline V gene. The V and J ends lost 0 bases and 5 bases respectively, with 13 bases between them. The CDR3 contains 15 residues. The CDR3 protein is CASSYSPQAPYGYTF. For the CDR3, the DNA is TGTGCCAGCAGTTACTCTCCCCAGGCCCCGTATGGCTACACCTTC.

The chain is built from TRBV20-1 and TRBJ1-2; 8 bases are shared with TRBD1. Per the germline V gene, CDR1 is DFQATT and CDR2 is SNEGSKA (reference sequence). J lost 0 bases, V lost 1 base, and 4 bases had no gene match. This CDR3 is 15 amino acids long. The CDR3 sequence is CSARGGDRSNYGYTF. The CDR3 coding sequence is TGCAGTGCTAGAGGGGGGGACAGGTCTAACTATGGCTACACCTTC.

The genes are TRBV6-4 and TRBJ1-6, with D unresolved. Germline V gene lookup returns CDR1 MRHNA and CDR2 SNTAGT. Trimming stripped 6 bases from V and 0 bases from J, with 15 bases between. CDR3 size: 17 residues. CDR3 sequence (DNA): TGTGCCAGCAGAGCCTCGAGGGCTAGCTCCTATAATTCACCCCTCCACTTT. It codes for CASRASRASSYNSPLHF.

This clonotype has only a few counts. The chain has TRBV20-1 and TRBJ2-1; D call uncertain. The CDR3 totals 15 residues. Germline lookup yields CDR1 DFQATT and CDR2 SNEGSKA (reference sequence). V was shortened by 5 bases and J by 1 base, with 15 bases between the two germline ends. CDR3 sequence reads: CSAGTVDYSYNEQFF. CDR3 in DNA: TGCAGTGCTGGCACGGTCGATTATTCCTACAATGAGCAGTTCTTC.

This clonotype appeared many times. The CDR3 DNA sequence: TGCAGCGCCGGGGACAGTTATAATTCACCCCTCCACTTT. This encodes CSAGDSYNSPLHF. The chain uses TRBV29-1 and TRBJ1-6; 7 bases are shared with TRBD1. CDR1 and CDR2 from the germline V gene are SQVTM and ANQGSEA. Trimming at V came to 7 bases and at J to 4 bases, leaving 4 bases not matched to a gene. The CDR3 runs 13 residues.

This clonotype was counted between two and nine times. This rearrangement joins TRBV20-1 to TRBJ2-7; D is undetermined. The CDR3 runs 13 residues. Trimming shortened V by 1 base and J by 4 bases, and 11 bases separated the two germline ends. Germline CDR1 DFQATT, CDR2 SNEGSKA (reference sequence). CDR3 protein: CSARAQISYEQYF. Written as DNA, the CDR3 is TGCAGTGCTAGAGCACAGATTTCTTACGAGCAGTACTTC.

This clonotype was counted only a few times. This chain joins TRBV10-3 and TRBJ2-1; a possible D gene is TRBD2 (5 bases). V gave up 3 bases and J gave up 6 bases, with 12 bases separating them. The CDR3 loop spans 14 amino acids. Germline values: CDR1 ENHRY, CDR2 SYGVKD. The CDR3 sequence is CAISERLASNEQFF. In DNA, the CDR3 is TGTGCCATCAGTGAAAGGCTAGCCTCCAATGAGCAGTTCTTC.

In its sample, this clonotype was seen a few times. As DNA, the CDR3 is TGCAGTGCTAGAGATAAGGAGTTTCCCACAGATACGCAGTATTTT. Its translation: CSARDKEFPTDTQYF. The chain recombines TRBV20-1 with TRBJ2-3; D unresolved. The V and J ends lost 0 bases and 2 bases respectively, with 12 bases between them. This CDR3 spans 15 amino acids. The V gene's germline CDR1 is DFQATT and CDR2 SNEGSKA (reference sequence).

V is TRBV6-5 and J is TRBJ2-1; D is possibly TRBD2 (5 bases). Deletions cut 0 bases from V and 9 bases from J, with 12 bases between. Per the germline V gene, CDR1 is MNHEY and CDR2 is SVGAGI. There are 14 residues in the CDR3. The CDR3, as DNA: TGTGCCAGCAGTTACTCGCTGTACGAGGGTGAGCAGTTCTTC. The encoded protein is CASSYSLYEGEQFF.

This clonotype has only a few counts. This CDR3 reads CASSSGLAGVGETQYF. In DNA form, the CDR3 reads TGTGCCAGCAGCTCGGGACTAGCGGGAGTTGGAGAGACCCAGTACTTC. This chain links TRBV5-6 with TRBJ2-5; 14 bases are a match to TRBD2. CDR1 SGHDT and CDR2 YYEEEE come from the germline V gene. This CDR3 is built from 16 residues. The J segment lost 4 bases and the V segment lost 3 bases, leaving 5 bases of the junction unmatched.

This chain joins TRBV27 and TRBJ2-2; D may be TRBD1 (6 bases). V lost 7 bases to trimming and J lost 2 bases, with 17 bases between them. CDR1 and CDR2 (germline): MNHEY, SMNVEV (reference sequence). CDR3 length: 16 residues. CDR3 bases: TGTGCCAGCACCATAACAGGACAGATTAACACCGGGGAGCTGTTTTTT. Encoded protein: CASTITGQINTGELFF.

The chain recombines TRBV7-9 with TRBJ2-3; 10 bases line up with TRBD2. This CDR3 is 15 amino acids long. Germline CDR1 and CDR2: SEHNR and FQNEAQ (reference sequence). V was pared by 4 bases and J by 4 bases, with 5 bases of the junction left unmatched. For the CDR3, the DNA is TGTGCCAGCAGCTCCAGCGGGAGGGCCCCAGATACGCAGTATTTT. Encoded protein: CASSSSGRAPDTQYF.

The sample holds a few counts of this clonotype. The rearrangement uses TRBV20-1 and TRBJ1-3, with 7 bases identical to TRBD1. The CDR3 loop spans 14 amino acids. The V gene end was trimmed by 5 bases and the J gene end by 3 bases; junction bases not matched to a gene: 7. Germline CDR1 and CDR2: DFQATT and SNEGSKA (reference sequence). The CDR3 region has the DNA TGCAGTGCTCCGACACAGGGGAATGGAAACACCATATATTTT. Its translation is CSAPTQGNGNTIYF.

This clonotype occurred once. This chain joins TRBV29-1 and TRBJ1-2; TRBD1 matches at 9 bases. Germline V CDR1 and CDR2: SQVTM, ANQGSEA. V lost 5 bases and J lost 8; bases outside the gene matches: 12. This CDR3 has 14 residues. The CDR3 DNA follows: TGCAGCGTTTACGGACAGGGGACTCCGGGCGGCTACACCTTC. Protein: CSVYGQGTPGGYTF.

The rearrangement uses TRBV11-2 and TRBJ1-2; 8 bases map to TRBD1. V was clipped by 5 bases and J by 11 bases; unmatched bases: 10. Per the germline V gene, CDR1 is SGHAT and CDR2 is FQNNGV. The CDR3 is 13 amino acids. For the CDR3, the DNA is TGTGCCAGCAGCCTGGGGACAGGTGGGGAGTACACCTTC. Amino acid sequence: CASSLGTGGEYTF.

This chain links TRBV5-4 with TRBJ2-3, with 10 nucleotides matching TRBD2. This CDR3 comprises 15 residues. With 1 base clipped from V and 5 bases from J, the junction kept 4 bases outside the gene matches. Germline lookup yields CDR1 SGHNT and CDR2 YYREEE (reference sequence). The CDR3 loop reads CASSLQSGRGDTQYF. CDR3 bases: TGTGCCAGCAGCTTGCAGAGCGGGAGGGGAGATACGCAGTATTTT.

This clonotype turned up a few times. This sequence joins TRBV27 and TRBJ2-7, with 11 bases aligning to TRBD2. Germline V CDR1 and CDR2: MNHEY, SMNVEV (reference sequence). The CDR3 contains 14 residues. V was pared by 6 bases and J by 7 bases, with 8 bases of the junction left unmatched. CDR3 region: CASRPSGRLREQYF. In DNA, the CDR3 is TGTGCCAGCAGACCTAGCGGGAGGCTGAGGGAGCAGTACTTC.

This chain links TRBV6-2 or TRBV6-3 with TRBJ2-1, with a possible D match to TRBD2 (5 bases). CDR1 and CDR2 (germline): MNHEY, SVGEGT. Trimming left V 5 bases short and J 4 bases short, with 18 bases between. This CDR3 has 16 amino acids. The CDR3 nucleotides are TGTGCCAGCAGTCCATTTCGGACGGGGAAATACAATGAGCAGTTCTTC. It is translated as CASSPFRTGKYNEQFF.

The chain carries TRBV4-2 and TRBJ2-7; TRBD2 matches 9 bases. J was trimmed by 0 bases and V by 1 base; bases with no gene match: 4. This CDR3 is 16 amino acids long. Germline-derived CDR1 and CDR2 are LGHNA and YNFKEQ. In nucleotides, the CDR3 is TGTGCCAGCAGCCAAGGGTTAGCGGGAGACTCCTACGAGCAGTACTTC. Encoded protein: CASSQGLAGDSYEQYF.

The chain couples TRBV7-2 to TRBJ1-4; D is perhaps TRBD1 (5 bases). Trimming pared 5 bases from V and 8 bases from J, leaving 18 bases between. Germline V CDR1 and CDR2: SGHTA, FQGNSA. This CDR3 has 15 amino acids. CDR3 coding DNA: TGTGCCAGCAGCCCAGACAGCCAACGGGGGGAAAAACTGTTTTTT. Its translation: CASSPDSQRGEKLFF.

This clonotype came up a few times. The chain joins TRBV5-1 to TRBJ2-5; the match to TRBD2 covers 13 bases. CDR3 length: 15 residues. Germline values: CDR1 SGHRS, CDR2 YFSETQ. V lost 0 bases to trimming and J lost 6 bases; unmatched junction nucleotides: 2. The CDR3 spells CASSLGLAGGQTQYF. As DNA, the CDR3 is TGCGCCAGCAGCTTGGGACTAGCGGGGGGACAGACCCAGTACTTC. Full variable domain (missing parts from reference TRBV5-1 and TRBJ2-5): KAGVTQTPRYLIKTRGQQVTLSCSPISGHRSVSWYQQTPGQGLQFLFEYFSETQRNKGNFPGRFSGRQFSNSRSEMNVSTLELGDSALYLCASSLGLAGGQTQYFGPGTRLLVL.

This clonotype was counted many times. DNA of the CDR3: TGTGCCAGCAGCTCGGGACAGGGTGGGGATACGCAGTATTTT. This encodes CASSSGQGGDTQYF. The rearrangement uses TRBV7-3 and TRBJ2-3; TRBD1 agrees at 9 bases. CDR1 and CDR2 (germline): SGHTA, FQGTGA. The CDR3 is 14 residues long. V gave up 4 bases and J gave up 6 bases; unmatched junction bases: 5.

This clonotype came up a few times. This rearrangement joins TRBV4-3 to TRBJ2-7, with 11 bases lining up with TRBD2. Germline V CDR1 and CDR2: LGHNA, YSLEER. Losses at the gene ends were 0 bases for V and 7 bases for J; bases not matched to a gene: 5. The CDR3 contains 15 residues. The CDR3: CASSQDLAGGNEQYF. DNA for the CDR3: TGCGCCAGCAGCCAAGATCTAGCGGGAGGAAATGAGCAGTACTTC.

V usage is TRBV7-8 and J usage is TRBJ2-3; 9 bases align to TRBD1. Looked up from germline, CDR1 is SGHVS and CDR2 is FQNEAQ. The CDR3 is made up of 15 amino acids. Germline trimming cut 5 bases from V and 3 bases from J; bases unmatched to any gene: 6. The CDR3 DNA follows: TGTGCCAGCAGCCTACGGACAGGGGATACAGATACGCAGTATTTT. Protein product: CASSLRTGDTDTQYF.

This clonotype showed up many times. The V and J genes are TRBV12-3 or TRBV12-4 and TRBJ1-1; no firm D call. V lost 5 bases and J lost 3, with 10 bases in between. The CDR3 contains 13 residues. CDR3: CASSLLRDTEAFF. The CDR3 region has the DNA TGTGCCAGCAGTCTTCTCCGGGACACTGAAGCTTTCTTT.

This clonotype was observed a handful of times. This chain's CDR3 is CASSPGTSLLDEQYF. The CDR3 DNA is TGTGCCAGCAGCCCTGGGACAAGTCTTTTGGACGAGCAGTACTTC. V is TRBV7-8 and J is TRBJ2-7, with a tentative D call TRBD1 (6 bases). Germline V gives CDR1 SGHVS, CDR2 FQNEAQ. The CDR3 extends over 15 amino acids. V lost 5 bases, J lost 5 bases, and 19 bases lay in between.

The chain combines TRBV5-1 with TRBJ2-3; 8 nucleotides align to TRBD1. CDR3 size: 16 residues. Germline assignment: CDR1 SGHRS and CDR2 YFSETQ. V dropped 3 bases and J dropped 0; count of bases not matched to a gene: 6. CDR3 sequence (DNA): TGCGCCAGCAGCTGGGACAGGCGAACTAGCACAGATACGCAGTATTTT. Residues: CASSWDRRTSTDTQYF.

The chain is built from TRBV5-5 and TRBJ1-1; the match to TRBD1 covers 7 bases. The germline gives CDR1 SGHKS, CDR2 YYEKEE (reference sequence). The V segment lost 0 bases and the J segment 11 bases; nucleotides outside the gene matches: 4. The CDR3 contains 12 residues. The CDR3 DNA follows: TGTGCCAGCAGCTTGGAAGGGACAGTCGCTTTCTTT. This translates into CASSLEGTVAFF.

As regards this clonotype: The junction departs from the called germline gene at one end, perhaps through a read error. This rearrangement joins TRBV24-1 to TRBJ1-2; 8 nucleotides agree with TRBD1. This CDR3 contains 12 residues. Germline V lookup: CDR1 KGHDR, CDR2 SFDVKD. In DNA form, the CDR3 reads TGTGCCACCAGTGATTTTAGACAGGGGCTTCACTTC. Its translation: CATSDFRQGLHF.